This T cell receptor beta chain was found in a study of monozygotic twins with inflammatory bowel disease. With the 5' RACE reads reprocessed, TCRdb shows one record per CDR3 protein and no DNA. The sample has roughly 330,000 distinct CDR3 sequences, and its top ten clones hold around 2%. The CDR3 covers 12 residues. CDR1 and CDR2 from the germline V gene are DFQATT and SNEGSKA (reference sequence). This receptor was taken from a human donor with ulcerative colitis or Crohn's disease, or a healthy co-twin of an affected twin (not recorded which). Sequencing input: blood. The chain joins TRBV20-1 to TRBJ2-7; TCRdb lists TRBD2, though no DNA is available to test this call. This CDR3 reads CSASPSLREQYF.